The source of this T cell receptor (beta chain) is a study of PD-L1 blockade in urothelial cancer. The wider study: Males with bladder-origin urothelial cancer made up about 85% of the roughly 29 patients. The median T cell count in blood samples was over 140,000. At 3 weeks after treatment start (second dose) and again at 6 weeks, blood was analyzed.

This CDR3 comprises 15 residues. Trimming cost V 4 bases and J 2 bases, with 15 bases left between them. The germline gives CDR1 LGHNA, CDR2 YNFKEQ. Data came from immunoSEQ multiplex PCR; TCRdb stores just in-frame clones and leaves some out. The sample lists tens of thousands of clones, 84% seen once, with about 5.6% in the top ten. The TCR comes from a man aged 40-50 years with urothelial cancer. Sequenced here: PBMCs, sampled around atezolizumab (anti-PD-L1) treatment. The rearrangement uses TRBV4-2 and TRBJ2-7; D remains ambiguous. CDR3 nucleotides: TGTGCCAGCAGCCTAGACCGACATTTAGCCTACGAGCAGTACTTC. Its protein is CASSLDRHLAYEQYF.